This T cell receptor (beta chain) appears in the sequencing data of a study of cytomegalovirus exposure and HLA in healthy donors. PCR was performed using 60 Vbeta and 13 Jbeta primers. TCRdb's copy holds only in-frame clones and misses some; the assay was immunoSEQ multiplex PCR. The profile covers over 75,000 clones, with 84% appearing a single time and 5.6% taken by the ten largest. Germline V gives CDR1 SEHNR, CDR2 FQNEAQ (reference sequence). V was pared by 7 bases and J by 0 bases, with 21 bases between. The CDR3 spans 17 residues. As concerns this clone: Its target is unknown.

Study-level findings and limits: TCR beta V- and J-gene trimming, according to a later analysis, was linked to a missense DCLRE1C variant.

The sequencing input was PBMCs. V and J are TRBV7-9 and TRBJ1-1, with D possibly being TRBD1 (5 bases). The TCR sequence derives from a woman younger than 30 in good health and CMV-seropositive. DNA of the CDR3: TGTGCCAGCACCCCTCCGTCTTCGGGGGTTGTGAACACTGAAGCTTTCTTT. It codes for CASTPPSSGVVNTEAFF.